This entry lists 15 T cell receptor beta chains sequenced from one sample in a study of CD8+ T cells in alopecia areata. The sequencing template was cDNA reverse transcribed from extracted RNA. The repertoire was sequenced with immunoSEQ multiplex PCR; TCRdb's copy has only in-frame clones and lacks some. The table has around 300,000 clones, around three fifths seen once. Treatment of the sample: oral pan-JAK inhibitor, 5-10 mg twice daily. The sequences come from CD4+ T cells sorted from blood, collected around week 54, from a patient treated with tofacitinib. The receptors come from a human donor with alopecia areata.

This sequence joins TRBV5-6 and TRBJ2-2; D call uncertain. The V gene's germline CDR1 is SGHDT and CDR2 YYEEEE. The CDR3 covers 14 residues. Trimming shortened V by 1 base and J by 4 bases, and 8 bases separated the two germline ends. The CDR3 region has the DNA TGTGCCAGCAGCTTGCCCCCCTCCACCGGGGAGCTGTTTTTT. It codes for CASSLPPSTGELFF.

As to this clone: The sample carries other DNA sequences with the same CDR3. This chain connects TRBV9 to TRBJ2-1; perhaps D is TRBD1 or TRBD2 (5 bases each). Trimming cost V 0 bases and J 7 bases, with 8 bases left between them. The CDR3 is made up of 13 amino acids. Germline V gene data show CDR1 as SGDLS and CDR2 as YYNGEE. The DNA of the CDR3 is TGTGCCAGCAGCGTAGCTGGGGGTAATGAGCAGTTCTTC. Residues: CASSVAGGNEQFF.

The chain uses TRBV7-9 and TRBJ1-2, with D maybe TRBD1 (5 bases). V lost 5 bases to trimming and J lost 3 bases, with 13 bases between them. The CDR3 spans 14 residues. Germline V CDR1 and CDR2: SEHNR, FQNEAQ (reference sequence). The chain's CDR3 is CASSPPWGDYGYTF. The CDR3 bases are TGTGCCAGCAGCCCTCCGTGGGGGGACTATGGCTACACCTTC.

This clone was counted between two and nine times. The J gene is TRBJ1-1, the V gene TRBV29-1, with D possibly matching TRBD1 (5 bases). This CDR3 contains 13 residues. The V end was cut by 5 bases, the J end by 2 bases, with 12 bases between. Germline lookup yields CDR1 SQVTM and CDR2 ANQGSEA. For the CDR3, the DNA is TGCAGCGTTTGCAGGGCAGGAAACACTGAAGCTTTCTTT. Its translation: CSVCRAGNTEAFF.

The CDR3 sequence is CASSQAPGTYEQYF. The CDR3 bases are TGCGCCAGCAGCCAAGCCCCGGGCACCTACGAGCAGTACTTC. This chain joins TRBV4-3 and TRBJ2-7; D gene ambiguous. The V end lost 1 base, the J end lost 2 bases, and 9 bases lay between the germline ends. CDR3 length: 14 residues. In germline, CDR1 is LGHNA, CDR2 YSLEER.

The rearrangement uses TRBV29-1 and TRBJ2-5, with D unresolved. The CDR3 sequence is 12 residues long. Germline V lookup: CDR1 SQVTM, CDR2 ANQGSEA. Trimming left V 7 bases short and J 5 bases short, with 14 bases between. The CDR3 DNA reads TGCAGCGGTGGACCAGAGACGGAGACCCAGTACTTC. Amino acids: CSGGPETETQYF.

The rearrangement links TRBV4-3 to TRBJ1-6, with TRBD1 as a possible D gene (6 bases). Germline V gene sequence: CDR1 LGHNA, CDR2 YSLEER. The CDR3 has 16 residues. V lost 0 bases to trimming and J lost 7 bases, with 13 bases between them. CDR3 amino acids: CASSQDSQGINSPLHF. CDR3 nucleotides: TGCGCCAGCAGCCAAGATAGCCAGGGGATAAATTCACCCCTCCACTTT.

The chain recombines TRBV7-9 with TRBJ1-2, with TRBD1 identical over 10 bases. The CDR3 contains 12 residues. V shed 8 bases and J 8 bases; nucleotides not matched to a gene: 5. In germline, CDR1 is SEHNR, CDR2 FQNEAQ (reference sequence). CDR3 sequence reads: CASFGTGEGYTF. The CDR3 DNA follows: TGTGCCAGCTTCGGGACAGGGGAAGGCTACACCTTC.

The chain joins TRBV30 to TRBJ2-1; 12 positions match TRBD2. This CDR3 region has 15 residues. Trimming took 3 bases from V and 6 from J; bases not matched to a gene: 6. Germline V CDR1 and CDR2: GTSNPN, SVGIG (reference sequence). The CDR3 loop reads CAWSLGLAGTNEQFF. The CDR3 DNA sequence: TGTGCCTGGAGCCTAGGACTAGCGGGAACCAATGAGCAGTTCTTC.

J is TRBJ2-3 and V is TRBV4-3, with 8 bases aligning to TRBD2. This CDR3 contains 16 residues. The J segment lost 3 bases and the V segment lost 4 bases, leaving 9 bases of the junction unmatched. Germline-derived CDR1 and CDR2 are LGHNA and YSLEER. CDR3 bases: TGCGCCAGCAGCCCGCGCCCGGGGGGGCGGACAGATACGCAGTATTTT. It codes for CASSPRPGGRTDTQYF.

The chain has TRBV29-1 and TRBJ1-2; 7 bases map to TRBD1. Germline assignment: CDR1 SQVTM and CDR2 ANQGSEA. The V and J ends lost 6 bases and 6 bases, in that order; junction bases with no gene match: 7. The CDR3 runs 12 residues. CDR3 protein: CSVVTGEHGYTF. The CDR3 DNA sequence: TGCAGCGTGGTAACAGGGGAACATGGCTACACCTTC.

A single count supports this clone. J is TRBJ1-2 and V is TRBV5-6, with D perhaps TRBD1 (5 bases). The germline V gene encodes CDR1 SGHDT and CDR2 YYEEEE. The V end lost 0 bases, the J end lost 1 base, and 10 bases lay between the germline ends. CDR3 length: 15 residues. CDR3 protein: CASSLEGVLNYGYTF. DNA of the CDR3: TGTGCCAGCAGCTTGGAAGGGGTCCTTAACTATGGCTACACCTTC.

A single count supports this clone. The chain is built from TRBV5-1 and TRBJ1-2, with 10 bases aligning to TRBD1. Germline lookup yields CDR1 SGHRS and CDR2 YFSETQ. The CDR3 length is 15 residues. V shed 4 bases, J shed 6 bases, and the junction held 9 bases outside the gene matches. CDR3 sequence (DNA): TGCGCCAGCAGCCAACTACGGGACAGGGGCGATGGCTACACCTTC. Translation gives CASSQLRDRGDGYTF. Full variable domain (rest looked up from reference TRBV5-1 and TRBJ1-2): KAGVTQTPRYLIKTRGQQVTLSCSPISGHRSVSWYQQTPGQGLQFLFEYFSETQRNKGNFPGRFSGRQFSNSRSEMNVSTLELGDSALYLCASSQLRDRGDGYTFGSGTRLTVV.

This clone was counted only a few times. The V gene is TRBV11-2, the J gene TRBJ2-1; weak D call: TRBD2 (7 bases). The CDR3 extends over 13 amino acids. Germline loops: CDR1 SGHAT, CDR2 FQNNGV. V was shortened by 1 base and J by 9 bases, with 10 bases between the two germline ends. The CDR3 spells CASSLGGGTEQFF. In nucleotides, the CDR3 is TGTGCCAGCAGCTTAGGGGGGGGCACTGAGCAGTTCTTC.

The gene calls are TRBV5-1 and TRBJ2-5; TRBD1 matches 8 bases. The J segment lost 5 bases and the V segment lost 5 bases, leaving 5 bases of the junction unmatched. This CDR3 is 13 amino acids long. Germline V gene sequence: CDR1 SGHRS, CDR2 YFSETQ. The CDR3 DNA reads TGCGCCAGCAGACAGGGGGGCCTCGAGACCCAGTACTTC. It is translated as CASRQGGLETQYF.